This T cell receptor beta chain came from a study of blood T cell repertoires in COVID-19. Looking at the study overall: Samples taken during acute and convalescent COVID-19 were collected in the United States, Italy and Spain. T cells, B-cell-depleted T cells, or PBMCs provided the cDNA or gDNA that served as material.

The CDR3 spans 13 residues. V dropped 4 bases and J dropped 2 bases, with 9 bases sitting between them. The germline CDR1 and CDR2 sequences are LGHDT and YNNKEL (reference sequence). As processed by the authors: Nucleated cell number was recorded as an estimate derived from reference gene primer amplification. Clones were sequenced by immunoSEQ multiplex PCR, and TCRdb holds only the in-frame ones, with some missing. The DNA was the basis for D and trimming; V, J and clone size are from that table. Among about 230,000 clones listed, approximately 87% were seen once. The sequencing sample was made of peripheral blood. This sequence originates from a woman in her seventies with active or convalescent COVID-19. The chain recombines TRBV3-1 (or the pseudogene TRBV3-2) with TRBJ2-7; D ambiguous. The CDR3 region has the DNA TGTGCCAGCAGCCGAAGAGGCGCCTACGAGCAGTACTTC. Amino acid sequence: CASSRRGAYEQYF.